Each of the 14 T cell receptor beta chains below was sequenced from the same sample in a study of T cell changes during pregnancy in multiple sclerosis. Assay used: immunoSEQ multiplex PCR; TCRdb lists only in-frame clones, some missing. This table holds about 35,000 clones, roughly 90% found once. The input for sequencing was CD8+ T cells from peripheral blood mononuclear cells, taken in the third trimester of pregnancy. The receptors come from a female donor with multiple sclerosis, enrolled in a pregnancy study.

A single count supports this clone. The rearrangement uses TRBV18 and TRBJ2-7; 14 nucleotides match TRBD2. Per the germline V gene, CDR1 is KGHSH and CDR2 is LQKENI. The CDR3 extends over 16 amino acids. The V segment lost 3 bases and the J segment 4 bases; nucleotides outside the gene matches: 5. This CDR3 is CASSPGLAGERYEQYF. The CDR3 DNA is TGTGCCAGCTCACCGGGACTAGCGGGGGAAAGGTACGAGCAGTACTTC.

The chain has TRBV27 and TRBJ1-5; D uncertain. The CDR3 totals 13 residues. The V gene's germline CDR1 is MNHEY and CDR2 SMNVEV (reference sequence). V was trimmed by 3 bases and J by 5 bases, leaving 8 bases between them. The CDR3 nucleotides read TGTGCCAGCAGTTTTGGGAGGGATCAGCCCCAGCATTTT. Translating gives CASSFGRDQPQHF.

CDR3 nucleotides: TGTGCCAGCAGCTTACGTCAGGGGGACACTGAAGCTTTCTTT. Its translation is CASSLRQGDTEAFF. This chain links TRBV11-2 with TRBJ1-1, with TRBD1 matching over 7 bases. After removal of 2 bases from V and 3 bases from J, the junction contained 3 bases not matched to a gene. The CDR3 has 14 residues. From germline, CDR1 is SGHAT and CDR2 FQNNGV.

The rearrangement links TRBV15 to TRBJ1-5, with a weak D call TRBD1 (6 bases). This CDR3 is 14 amino acids long. V was shortened by 6 bases and J by 4 bases, with 13 bases between the two germline ends. CDR1 is LNHNV, CDR2 YYDKDF, per germline (reference sequence). CDR3 protein: CATRDEGGNQPQHF. CDR3 coding DNA: TGTGCCACCAGAGATGAGGGGGGGAATCAGCCCCAGCATTTT.

In DNA form, the CDR3 reads TGTGCCAGCAGCGACAGGGTGGAGAAGACCCAGTACTTC. This codes for CASSDRVEKTQYF. The chain has TRBV9 and TRBJ2-5; TRBD1 might be the D (6 bases). The CDR3 contains 13 residues. V lost 3 bases and J lost 6, with 12 bases in between. Per the germline V gene, CDR1 is SGDLS and CDR2 is YYNGEE.

This clone was recorded a few times. The chain recombines TRBV4-2 with TRBJ2-1; 10 bases map to TRBD2. CDR1 and CDR2 from the germline V gene are LGHNA and YNFKEQ. This CDR3 is built from 16 residues. Trimming cost V 0 bases and J 6 bases; bases outside gene matches: 5. Written as DNA, the CDR3 is TGTGCCAGCAGCCAAGACTCGGCTAGCGGGGGCAATGAGCAGTTCTTC. Translation gives CASSQDSASGGNEQFF.

This chain links TRBV5-4 with TRBJ2-6; TRBD2 agrees at 10 bases. Per germline, CDR1 SGHNT and CDR2 YYREEE (reference sequence). Trimming at V came to 4 bases and at J to 2 bases, leaving 9 bases not matched to a gene. The CDR3 consists of 18 residues. The CDR3 here is CASSRRTSGPAGANVLTF. DNA of the CDR3: TGTGCCAGCAGCCGGAGGACTAGCGGCCCCGCTGGGGCCAACGTCCTGACTTTC.

The chain recombines TRBV7-6 with TRBJ2-2; D remains ambiguous. Trimming left V 7 bases short and J 3 bases short, with 9 bases between. Germline CDR1 SGHVS, CDR2 FNYEAQ. This CDR3 region has 13 residues. CDR3: CASKWAHTGELFF. CDR3 coding DNA: TGTGCCAGCAAATGGGCTCACACCGGGGAGCTGTTTTTT.

J is TRBJ1-5 and V is TRBV27; the match to TRBD1 covers 8 bases. There are 16 residues in the CDR3. Per the germline V gene, CDR1 is MNHEY and CDR2 is SMNVEV (reference sequence). The V gene end was trimmed by 4 bases and the J gene end by 4 bases; junction bases not matched to a gene: 9. The CDR3 is CASSSRQQGGNQPQHF. Written as DNA, the CDR3 is TGTGCCAGCAGTTCGCGACAACAGGGGGGTAATCAGCCCCAGCATTTT.

This clone showed up just once. This chain uses TRBV10-2 with TRBJ2-1; TRBD2 matches at 12 bases. The CDR3 runs 15 residues. V was pared by 6 bases and J by 8 bases, with 8 bases of the junction left unmatched. Germline V CDR1 and CDR2: WSHSY, SAAADI. The CDR3, as DNA: TGCGCCAGCAGCACCCTAGCGGGGGGGTTTGATGAGCAGTTCTTC. It is translated as CASSTLAGGFDEQFF.

The rearrangement links TRBV27 to TRBJ2-7; 10 nucleotides line up with TRBD2. Germline V CDR1 and CDR2: MNHEY, SMNVEV (reference sequence). With 2 bases clipped from V and 5 bases from J, the junction kept 3 bases outside the gene matches. The CDR3 totals 14 residues. The CDR3 sequence: CASSLSGGGHEQYF. The CDR3, as DNA: TGTGCCAGCAGTTTAAGCGGGGGGGGCCACGAGCAGTACTTC.

V is TRBV9 and J is TRBJ2-7; D gene uncertain. The CDR3 is 13 residues long. The germline V gene encodes CDR1 SGDLS and CDR2 YYNGEE. Trimming stripped 1 base from V and 3 bases from J, with 8 bases between. CDR3 sequence (DNA): TGTGCCAGCAGCGTACAGGAATACTACGAGCAGTACTTC. Protein product: CASSVQEYYEQYF.

CDR3 loop: CASSVGQMDYGYTF. The CDR3 nucleotides read TGTGCCAGCAGCGTAGGACAGATGGATTATGGCTACACCTTC. This chain connects TRBV9 to TRBJ1-2, with D perhaps TRBD1 (5 bases). This CDR3 comprises 14 residues. Germline CDR1 and CDR2: SGDLS and YYNGEE. Trimming left V 0 bases short and J 5 bases short, with 11 bases between.

DNA for the CDR3: TGTGCCAGCAGCTCGGACAGGGGGCCTGTTTTCATCGGCGAGCAGTACTTC. The encoded protein is CASSSDRGPVFIGEQYF. The genes are TRBV7-9 and TRBJ2-7; 11 nucleotides match TRBD1. Germline trimming cut 4 bases from V and 6 bases from J; bases unmatched to any gene: 14. The CDR3 is made up of 17 amino acids. Per the germline V gene, CDR1 is SEHNR and CDR2 is FQNEAQ (reference sequence).